The clone carrying this T cell receptor beta chain was detected once. This may stem from a read error, because a much larger clone lies one nucleotide away. Memory CD4+ T cells were sorted as CD4+CD45RO+CD25- cells. Semi-nested PCR with Nested Universal Primer A followed constant-region reverse priming of full-length variable regions. TCRdb itself ran the 5' RACE reads through MiXCR, one entry per CDR3 protein. The sample has about 40,000 distinct CDR3 sequences, around 28% seen once. The CDR3 contains 15 residues. Germline CDR1 is MNHEY and CDR2 is SMNVEV (reference sequence). The origin of this receptor is a female donor with breast cancer. The chain has TRBV27 and TRBJ2-7; the match to TRBD1 covers 8 bases. The specimen sequenced was tumor-infiltrating memory CD4+ T cells sorted from the breast tumor. Subset: memory CD4+ T cells, CD4+CD45RO+CD25-. The CDR3 loop is CAGRHRDRPSYEQYF. CDR3 bases: TGTGCCGGCAGACACCGGGACAGGCCTTCCTACGAGCAGTACTTC.